One sample yielded the 5 T cell receptor beta chains listed below, sequenced in a study of tumor and adjacent non-tumor tissue in lung cancer. A modified ARM-PCR protocol with three rounds of nested PCR amplified TCRbeta. TCRdb fed the multiplex PCR reads into MiXCR, producing one record per CDR3 protein. The table shows around 200,000 distinct CDR3 sequences, with roughly 70% occurring only once. The template was RNA from unsorted bulk tissue. Source material: lung tumor tissue. The receptor source for this set is a man aged 55 to 69 with non-small cell lung cancer.

The table lists this clonotype with a count of one. A read error may account for a junction end that differs from germline. The chain joins TRBV20-1 to TRBJ2-4; tentative D call: TRBD2 (7 bases). Germline V lookup: CDR1 DFQATT, CDR2 SNEGSKA (reference sequence). The CDR3 sequence is 14 residues long. The DNA for the CDR3 is TGCAGTGCTAAAAGCCTTCAGGGAGGGGACATTCAGTATTTC. It codes for CSAKSLQGGDIQYF.

This clonotype was counted between two and nine times. This chain connects TRBV5-1 to TRBJ2-3; D perhaps matches TRBD1 (6 bases). Trimming left V 4 bases short and J 0 bases short, with 9 bases between. This CDR3 region has 14 residues. From germline, CDR1 is SGHRS and CDR2 YFSETQ. The CDR3 region is CASSRGGSTDTQYF. CDR3 bases: TGCGCCAGCAGCCGAGGGGGTAGCACAGATACGCAGTATTTT.

Of note for this clonotype: At one end, the junction sequence differs from germline, possibly due to a read error. As DNA, the CDR3 is TGTACCAGCAGCCCCCAGGGGCCTTCCACAGATACACAGTTTTTT. As protein: CTSSPQGPSTDTQFF. The rearrangement links TRBV11-3 to TRBJ2-3; D may be TRBD1 (6 bases). The length of the CDR3 is 15 residues. In germline, CDR1 is SGHNT, CDR2 YENEEA.

This clonotype was observed a few times. This sequence joins TRBV12-5 and TRBJ2-3, with D possibly TRBD2 on 6 matching bases. Germline loops: CDR1 LGHNT, CDR2 FRNRAP. This CDR3 contains 19 residues. V was shortened by 3 bases and J by 2 bases, with 24 bases between the two germline ends. The CDR3 region has the DNA TGTGCTAGTGGTTTAGCCGGGACTTCGGAGGTATGGGACACAGATACGCAGTATTTT. Its translation: CASGLAGTSEVWDTDTQYF.

On this clonotype itself: One end of the junction varies from germline; a read error may be responsible. The rearrangement uses TRBV11-1 and TRBJ2-1, with 10 bases identical to TRBD1. CDR3 length: 14 residues. Looked up from germline, CDR1 is SGHAT and CDR2 is FQDESV (reference sequence). The CDR3 here is CASSTWTGGNEQFF. The DNA of the CDR3 is TGTGCCAGCAGCACCTGGACAGGGGGGAATGAACAGTTCTTC.